Sequencing of this T cell receptor (beta chain) was carried out in a study of shared clonotypes between healthy human individuals. Trimming pared 3 bases from V and 4 bases from J, leaving 12 bases between. CDR1 and CDR2 (germline): SEHNR, FQNEAQ (reference sequence). The CDR3 has 14 amino acids. Genomic DNA from each subset was divided evenly over several immunoSEQ plates. Original handling: For the immunoSEQ data, sequences were junction-only without quality scores, so filtering differed. Assay: immunoSEQ multiplex PCR; the TCRdb copy retains only in-frame clones and omits some. The V and J calls and the clone size are those of that table, but D and trimming were determined from the DNA. Among fewer than 600,000 clones listed, 79% were seen once. The study drew all its donors from Caucasian adults living in Nashville, Tennessee. The unsorted samples took some 90 million PBMCs to get genomic DNA.

The receptor's source is a middle-aged woman in good health. Some clones in this sample may be carry-over from other donors' samples. J is TRBJ1-1 and V is TRBV7-9; D is perhaps TRBD1 (5 bases). The source material was PBMCs. The CDR3 nucleotides read TGTGCCAGCAGCTTCGACAGAGCAATCACTGAAGCTTTCTTT. This gives the protein CASSFDRAITEAFF. The variable domain in full, with the rest retrieved from reference TRBV7-9 and TRBJ1-1, is DTGVSQNPRHKITKRGQNVTFRCDPISEHNRLYWYRQTLGQGPEFLTYFQNEAQLEKSRLLSDRFSAERPKGSFSTLEIQRTEQGDSAMYLCASSFDRAITEAFFGQGTRLTVV.